Listed below are T cell receptor beta chains from one sample, sequenced in a study of control samples from healthy donors and cancer patients. TCRdb keeps only in-frame clones here, not all; method: immunoSEQ multiplex PCR. The sample includes 170,000 or so clones, approximately 96% of them seen just once. Sequenced: blood. The receptors come from a woman aged 40 to 55 in good health. The CDR3 runs from the conserved cysteine through the conserved F or W. The D gene is left open where the match is weak. Clone sizes are given selectively: once, few, many, or a class where the clone is expanded.

TRBJ2-7 - TRBV28 TRBD2 TGTGCCAGCAGTTGTGGGACTAGCGGGGGGGAGGAGTCCTACGAGCAGTACTTC CASSCGTSGGEESYEQYF
TRBJ1-1 - TRBV6-5 - TGTGCCAGCAGTTACCAAGGGTGGACGAACACTGAAGCTTTCTTT CASSYQGWTNTEAFF
TRBJ1-1 - TRBV7-2 - TGTGCCAGCAGCTTCCTCAGGGGCATGAACACTGAAGCTTTCTTT CASSFLRGMNTEAFF
TRBJ1-2 - TRBV3-1/TRBV3-2 - TGTGCCAGCAGCCAAGCGGAGTCAGGGTTATATGGCTACACCTTC CASSQAESGLYGYTF
TRBJ1-4 - TRBV10-3 - TGTGCCACGCGTGGGGGAGAAAAACTGTTTTTT CATRGGEKLFF
TRBJ2-7 - TRBV20-1 - TGCAGTGCTGGACAGATCTACGAGCAGTACTTC CSAGQIYEQYF
TRBJ1-2 - TRBV6-1 - TGTGCCAGCAGTGAAGCCAGTGGGACTAACTATGGCTACACCTTC CASSEASGTNYGYTF
TRBJ2-5 once TRBV6-5 TRBD2 TGTGCCAGCAGGCAGCGGGGGGGCTTGAAGACCCAGTACTTC CASRQRGGLKTQYF
TRBJ1-1 - TRBV5-4 - TGTGCCAGCAGGCCGACAGTGAACACTGAAGCTTTCTTT CASRPTVNTEAFF
TRBJ1-2 - TRBV11-2 - TGTGCCAGCAGCCGCAGCGAGCGGGAAGGGTATGGCTACACCTTC CASSRSEREGYGYTF
TRBJ1-1 - TRBV6-2/TRBV6-3 - TGTGCCAGCAGCCCCTCGGGACCTACGAACACTGAAGCTTTCTTT CASSPSGPTNTEAFF
TRBJ1-2 - TRBV9 - TGTGCCAGCAGCTCCCAGGGTAGGGTAGTAGGTGGCTACACCTTC CASSSQGRVVGGYTF
TRBJ2-2 - TRBV12-5 TRBD2 TGTGCTAGTGGTTTGAGCGGGGACACCGGGGAGCTGTTTTTT CASGLSGDTGELFF
TRBJ2-7 - TRBV11-2 - TGTGCCAGCAGCTTCCCCGAGACCTACGAGCAGTACTTC CASSFPETYEQYF
TRBJ2-2 - TRBV4-2 TRBD2 TGTGCCAGCAGCCAAGGGCCTAGCGGGGGGGCGAACACCGGGGAGCTGTTTTTT CASSQGPSGGANTGELFF
TRBJ1-4 once TRBV9 - TGTGCCAGCAGTAAAGGCTTGAGACAGCCTAATGAAAAACTGTTTTTT CASSKGLRQPNEKLFF
TRBJ1-2 - TRBV9 - TGTGCCAGCAGCGTAGATACGGAAGGGGCACTCTATGGCTACACCTTC CASSVDTEGALYGYTF
TRBJ1-1 once TRBV2 - TGTGCCAGCAGAGGCACTGAAGCTTTCTTT CASRGTEAFF
TRBJ2-7 once TRBV5-1 TRBD1 TGCGCCAGCAGCGGTACCGGGACAGTCTCCTACGAGCAGTACTTC CASSGTGTVSYEQYF
TRBJ1-1 - TRBV28 - TGTGCCAGCAGTTTATGGGGCAGACAGTTACTCAACACTGAAGCTTTCTTT CASSLWGRQLLNTEAFF
TRBJ1-1 - TRBV7-2 TRBD1 TGTGCCAGCAGCGCCGGGACAGGGAACACTGAAGCTTTCTTT CASSAGTGNTEAFF
TRBJ1-1 - TRBV18 - TGTGCCAGCTCACCAAGGGACGGAGAAGAGGCTTTCTTT CASSPRDGEEAFF
TRBJ1-2 - TRBV7-2 - TGTGCCAGCAGCTTAAGTGTCGCGACATCCGGCGGCTACACCTTC CASSLSVATSGGYTF
TRBJ1-3 - TRBV7-6 TRBD1 TGTGCCAGCCTTCGGGACAGGGATTCTGGAAACACCATATATTTT CASLRDRDSGNTIYF
TRBJ1-2 - TRBV15 TRBD1 TGTGCCACCAGCCCCCGGACAGGGATCGTGTCTGGCTACACCTTC CATSPRTGIVSGYTF
TRBJ2-3 once TRBV19 - TGTGCCAGTAGTATCTTGGGGGAGCAGTATTTT CASSILGEQYF
TRBJ1-6 - TRBV27 - TGTGCCAGCGGGCCCAGGGAGGATAGGGCCTATAATTCACCCCTCCACTTT CASGPREDRAYNSPLHF
TRBJ1-2 few TRBV7-9 - TGTGCCAGCAGCCCATCTGGGTTCTACGGCTACACCTTC CASSPSGFYGYTF
TRBJ1-5 - TRBV7-9 - TGTGCCAGCAGCCCCGATTTGATCAATCAGCCCCAGCATTTT CASSPDLINQPQHF
TRBJ2-3 - TRBV18 - TGTGCCAGCTCCCCGAGCCGGGACGGGACAGATACGCAGTATTTT CASSPSRDGTDTQYF
TRBJ1-2 - TRBV9 TRBD1 TGTGCCAGCAGCGAGAGCAGGACAGGGGAATACTATGGCTACACCTTC CASSESRTGEYYGYTF
TRBJ1-5 - TRBV6-5 TRBD1 TGTGCCAGCAGTCTGGACAGGGGGTTCTCTCAGCCCCAGCATTTT CASSLDRGFSQPQHF
TRBJ1-4 - TRBV10-3 - TGTGCCATCAGCGAGGAGGGGCCAACTAATGAAAAACTGTTTTTT CAISEEGPTNEKLFF
TRBJ2-1 - TRBV4-3 - TGCGCCAGCAGCCGCGGGGAGAGCTCCTACAATGAGCAGTTCTTC CASSRGESSYNEQFF
TRBJ2-7 - TRBV6-5 - TGTGCCAGCAGTCGGCCCGGGGAATCAGCCTACGAGCAGTACTTC CASSRPGESAYEQYF
TRBJ2-7 - TRBV6-6 - TGTGCCAGCAGTTACCGGATCTACGAGCAGTACTTC CASSYRIYEQYF
TRBJ1-2 - TRBV6-2/TRBV6-3 - TGTGCCAGCAGTCCCGACACGCAACAAAACTATGGCTACACCTTC CASSPDTQQNYGYTF
TRBJ1-2 - TRBV25-1 - TGTGCCAGCAGGACACCAGGGTCGGCCTATGGCTACACCTTC CASRTPGSAYGYTF
TRBJ1-5 - TRBV6-1 - TGTGCCAGCAGTGAGTCCCGCGGCAATCAGCCCCAGCATTTT CASSESRGNQPQHF
TRBJ1-5 - TRBV5-8 - TGTGCCAGCAGCTGGGACCGGGATAGCAATCAGCCCCAGCATTTT CASSWDRDSNQPQHF
TRBJ1-1 - TRBV9 - TGTGCCAGCAGCGCCGAGGGTGGGGGCCGCACTGAAGCTTTCTTT CASSAEGGGRTEAFF
TRBJ2-3 - TRBV12-3/TRBV12-4 - TGTGCCAGCAGATCCTCTAGCGCAGATACGCAGTATTTT CASRSSSADTQYF